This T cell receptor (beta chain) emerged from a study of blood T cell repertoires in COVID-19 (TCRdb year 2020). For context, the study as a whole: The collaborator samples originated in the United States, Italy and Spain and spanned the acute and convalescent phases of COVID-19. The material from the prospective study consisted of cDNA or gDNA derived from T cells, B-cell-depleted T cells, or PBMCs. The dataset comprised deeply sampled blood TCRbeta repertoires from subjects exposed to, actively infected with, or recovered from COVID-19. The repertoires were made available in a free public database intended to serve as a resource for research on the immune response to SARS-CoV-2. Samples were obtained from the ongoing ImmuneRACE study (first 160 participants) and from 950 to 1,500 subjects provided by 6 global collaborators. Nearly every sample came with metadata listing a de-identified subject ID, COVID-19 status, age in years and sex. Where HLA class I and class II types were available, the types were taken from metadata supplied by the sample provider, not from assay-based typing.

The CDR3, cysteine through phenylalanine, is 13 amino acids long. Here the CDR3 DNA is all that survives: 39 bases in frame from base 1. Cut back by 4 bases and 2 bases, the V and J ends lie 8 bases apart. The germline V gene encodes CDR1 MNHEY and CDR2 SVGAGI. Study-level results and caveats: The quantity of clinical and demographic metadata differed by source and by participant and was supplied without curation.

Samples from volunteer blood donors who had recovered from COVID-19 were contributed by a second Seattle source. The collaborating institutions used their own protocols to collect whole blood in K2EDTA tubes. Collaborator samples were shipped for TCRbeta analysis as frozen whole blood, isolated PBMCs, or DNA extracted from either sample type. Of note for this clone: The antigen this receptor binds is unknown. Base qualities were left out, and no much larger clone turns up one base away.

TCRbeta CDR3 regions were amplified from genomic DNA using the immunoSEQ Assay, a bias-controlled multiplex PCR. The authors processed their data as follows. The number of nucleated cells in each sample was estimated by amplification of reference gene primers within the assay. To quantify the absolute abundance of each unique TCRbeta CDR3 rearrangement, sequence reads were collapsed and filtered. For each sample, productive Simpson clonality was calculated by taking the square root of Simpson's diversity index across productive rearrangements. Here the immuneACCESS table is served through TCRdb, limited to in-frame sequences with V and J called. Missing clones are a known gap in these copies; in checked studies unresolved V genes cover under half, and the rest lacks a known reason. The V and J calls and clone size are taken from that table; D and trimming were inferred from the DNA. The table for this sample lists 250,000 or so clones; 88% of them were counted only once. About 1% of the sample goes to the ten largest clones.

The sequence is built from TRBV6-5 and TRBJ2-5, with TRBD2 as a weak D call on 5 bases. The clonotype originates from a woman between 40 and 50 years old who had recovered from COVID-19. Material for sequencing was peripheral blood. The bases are TGTGCCAGCAGTTGGACTTCGCAAGAGACCCAGTACTTC. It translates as CASSWTSQETQYF.